The TCR beta chain under discussion was sequenced for a study of blood T cell repertoires in COVID-19. Study in general: COVID-19 samples from acute and convalescent phases originated in the United States, Italy and Spain. PBMCs, B-cell-depleted T cells, or T cells were the source of the cDNA or gDNA that made up the material.

Participant-given clinical history determined each cohort assignment. The study counted Cohort 3 donors as recovered given two negative PCRs, clearance, or symptom resolution. Method: immunoSEQ multiplex PCR; TCRdb's copy keeps in-frame clones and lacks some. This repertoire shows around 280,000 clones, around nine tenths found once; its top ten account for over 6%. There are 15 residues in the CDR3. The V gene end was trimmed by 5 bases and the J gene end by 3 bases; junction bases not matched to a gene: 7. The germline V gene encodes CDR1 MNHEY and CDR2 SVGEGT. The chain employs TRBV6-2 or TRBV6-3 and TRBJ1-2; the match to TRBD1 covers 9 bases. The TCR was taken from a middle-aged woman who had recovered from COVID-19. Sequencing input: PBMCs or T cells enriched from blood (not recorded which). CDR3 coding DNA: TGTGCCAGCAGTCCCGGACAGGGGTCCTACTATGGCTACACCTTC. Translating it yields CASSPGQGSYYGYTF.